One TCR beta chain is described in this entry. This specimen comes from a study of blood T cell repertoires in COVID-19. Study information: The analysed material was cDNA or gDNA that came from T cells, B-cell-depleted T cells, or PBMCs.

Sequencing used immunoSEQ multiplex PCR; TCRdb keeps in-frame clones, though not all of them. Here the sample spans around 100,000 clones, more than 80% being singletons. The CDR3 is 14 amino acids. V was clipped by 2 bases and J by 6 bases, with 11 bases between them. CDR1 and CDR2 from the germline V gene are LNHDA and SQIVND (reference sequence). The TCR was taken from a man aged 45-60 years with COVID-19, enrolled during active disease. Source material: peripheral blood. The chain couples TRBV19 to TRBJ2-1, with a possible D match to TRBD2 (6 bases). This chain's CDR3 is CASSISTSPNEQFF. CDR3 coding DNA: TGTGCCAGTAGTATAAGTACTAGCCCCAATGAGCAGTTCTTC.